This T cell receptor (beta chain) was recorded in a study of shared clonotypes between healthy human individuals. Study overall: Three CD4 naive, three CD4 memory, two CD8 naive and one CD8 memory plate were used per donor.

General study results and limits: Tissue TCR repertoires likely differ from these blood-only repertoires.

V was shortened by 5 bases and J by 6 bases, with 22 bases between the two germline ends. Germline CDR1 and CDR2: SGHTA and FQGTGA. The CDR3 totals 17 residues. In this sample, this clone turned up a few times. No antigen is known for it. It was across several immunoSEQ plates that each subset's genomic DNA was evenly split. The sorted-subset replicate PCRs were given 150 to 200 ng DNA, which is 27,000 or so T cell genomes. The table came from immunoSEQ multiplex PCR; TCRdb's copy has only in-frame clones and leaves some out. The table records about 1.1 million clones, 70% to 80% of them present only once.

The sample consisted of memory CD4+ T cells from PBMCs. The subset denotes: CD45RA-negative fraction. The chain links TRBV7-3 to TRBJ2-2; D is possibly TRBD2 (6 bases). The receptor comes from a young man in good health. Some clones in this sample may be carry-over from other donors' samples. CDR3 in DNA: TGTGCCAGCAGCCCTAAGGGAGGCAGGATAAGTGCCGGGGAGCTGTTTTTT. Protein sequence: CASSPKGGRISAGELFF.